Listed below are T cell receptor beta chains from one sample, sequenced in a study of cytomegalovirus exposure and HLA in healthy donors. This table comes from immunoSEQ multiplex PCR, and its TCRdb copy is limited to in-frame clones, with some not included. The profile shows approximately 170,000 clones, around 80% of them singletons. Material: PBMCs. These receptors were obtained from a female donor in good health and CMV-seronegative. Each CDR3 is given with its conserved first and last residue. A D gene is named only where the DNA matches it firmly. Only part of the rows carry a size: once, few, many, or a class if the clone is expanded.

abundance,j_gene,d_gene,len,v_gene,CDR3nt,CDR3aa
few,TRBJ2-7,.,15,TRBV7-2,TGTGCCAGCAGCCCGACGGACAGCGGCTACTACGAGCAGTACTTC,CASSPTDSGYYEQYF
.,TRBJ2-1,.,17,TRBV9,TGTGCCAGCAGCGTCCGAGGGGACTTCAGCTCCTACAATGAGCAGTTCTTC,CASSVRGDFSSYNEQFF
.,TRBJ1-1,.,13,TRBV6-6,TGTGCCAGCAGCCCGGACACCAACACTGAAGCTTTCTTT,CASSPDTNTEAFF
.,TRBJ1-5,TRBD1,15,TRBV6-1,TGTGCCAGCAGTGGACAGGGGGAGATGAACCAGCCCCAGCATTTT,CASSGQGEMNQPQHF
.,TRBJ2-2,.,16,TRBV12-5,TGTGCTAGTGCTGCTCGACCGAGGGTTGGCACCGGGGAGCTGTTTTTT,CASAARPRVGTGELFF
.,TRBJ1-2,.,14,TRBV5-4,TGTGCCAGCACCATAGCAGGGCTTAACTATGGCTACACCTTC,CASTIAGLNYGYTF
.,TRBJ2-6,TRBD1,20,TRBV7-6,TGTGCCAGCAGCCCGAGGGGGGACAGGCATCGAACTGTTGGGGCCAACGTCCTGACTTTC,CASSPRGDRHRTVGANVLTF
.,TRBJ2-5,.,14,TRBV6-1,TGTGCCAGCAGTGTGGACAGCTACCAAGAGACCCAGTACTTC,CASSVDSYQETQYF
.,TRBJ1-1,.,13,TRBV18,TGTGCCAGCTCCGGCGGGGGGAACACTGAAGCTTTCTTT,CASSGGGNTEAFF
.,TRBJ2-5,TRBD1,15,TRBV18,TGTGCCAGCTCACCCTCGACAGGGAGTGGAGAGACCCAGTACTTC,CASSPSTGSGETQYF
few,TRBJ2-7,TRBD2,13,TRBV5-1,TGCGCCAGCAGCCCTAGCGGAACCTACGAGCAGTACTTC,CASSPSGTYEQYF
.,TRBJ1-1,.,11,TRBV28,TGTGCCAGCACCGTGAACACTGAAGCTTTCTTT,CASTVNTEAFF
.,TRBJ2-5,.,11,TRBV28,TGTGCCAGCAGGTTCGAGGAGACCCAGTACTTC,CASRFEETQYF
few,TRBJ2-1,TRBD2,18,TRBV4-1,TGCGCCAGCAGCCCCCCGGGCAGCGGGGGGGCCTCCTACAATGAGCAGTTCTTC,CASSPPGSGGASYNEQFF
.,TRBJ2-7,.,17,TRBV9,TGTGCCAGCAGCGTAAAACGGTGGGGGGAGGTGCGGTACGAGCAGTACTTC,CASSVKRWGEVRYEQYF
.,TRBJ2-1,TRBD2,16,TRBV14,TGTGCCAGCAGCCAACTCGGGGCGGGAGGGTACAATGAGCAGTTCTTC,CASSQLGAGGYNEQFF
few,TRBJ2-3,TRBD2,17,TRBV5-4,TGTGCCAGCAGCTTGAGGACTAGCGGGGTTCGCACAGATACGCAGTATTTT,CASSLRTSGVRTDTQYF
.,TRBJ1-3,.,15,TRBV19,TGTGCCAGTAGTACGGCGGTATTGACCGGAAACACCATATATTTT,CASSTAVLTGNTIYF
once,TRBJ2-5,TRBD1,17,TRBV7-2,TGTGCCAGCAGTTCACTAACCGGGACAGGGGGAAGAGAGACCCAGTACTTC,CASSSLTGTGGRETQYF
.,TRBJ2-2,TRBD2,16,TRBV6-1,TGTGCCAGCAGTGCTCGGGGGGGCCTCGACACCGGGGAGCTGTTTTTT,CASSARGGLDTGELFF
once,TRBJ1-2,TRBD1,13,TRBV6-5,TGTGCCAGCAGCCTACAGGGGGAGATGGGCTACACCTTC,CASSLQGEMGYTF
.,TRBJ2-5,.,14,TRBV5-1,TGCGCCAGCAGCCGTTATACAGGTCCAGAGACCCAGTACTTC,CASSRYTGPETQYF
.,TRBJ2-2,.,12,TRBV2,TGTGCCAGCAGTGAGCAGAACGGGGAGCTGTTTTTT,CASSEQNGELFF
.,TRBJ2-1,TRBD2,15,TRBV5-6,TGTGCCAGCAGCTTCGGGACTAGCGGGATGGATGAGCAGTTCTTC,CASSFGTSGMDEQFF
.,TRBJ2-3,.,15,TRBV13,TGTGCCAGCAGCTTAAAAACGGGATCGACAGATACGCAGTATTTT,CASSLKTGSTDTQYF
.,TRBJ2-5,.,14,TRBV6-5,TGTGCCAGCAGTTATGGTCGGGATAGGGAGACCCAGTACTTC,CASSYGRDRETQYF
.,TRBJ1-2,.,13,TRBV6-1,TGTGCCAGCAGTGTTCGGACAGTAGATGGCTACACCTTC,CASSVRTVDGYTF
.,TRBJ1-4,TRBD1,16,TRBV10-2,TGCGCCAGCAGTGACAGGGGGCGAGCAACTAATGAAAAACTGTTTTTT,CASSDRGRATNEKLFF
.,TRBJ2-2,TRBD1,16,TRBV9,TGTGCCAGCAGCGTAGATTCAGGGGGCAGTACCGGGGAGCTGTTTTTT,CASSVDSGGSTGELFF
.,TRBJ2-3,.,15,TRBV7-9,TGTTCCAGCAGCTTATTGGAGATAGCTAAAGATACGCAGTATTTT,CSSSLLEIAKDTQYF
few,TRBJ2-5,TRBD2,14,TRBV5-1,TGCGCCAGCTCCGAGCGGGGGTACCAAGAGACCCAGTACTTC,CASSERGYQETQYF
once,TRBJ2-7,TRBD1,15,TRBV5-1,TGCGCCAGCAAAACGACGGGACAGCCTTCCTACGAGCAGTACTTC,CASKTTGQPSYEQYF
few,TRBJ2-1,.,16,TRBV4-3,TGCGCCAGCAGCCAAGACTCAAGGGGGTCGGTCTATGAGCAGTTCTTC,CASSQDSRGSVYEQFF
.,TRBJ2-5,.,16,TRBV19,TGTGCCAGTAGTATAGCGGACGGAGCAGGGCGGGAGACCCAGTACTTC,CASSIADGAGRETQYF
.,TRBJ2-6,.,15,TRBV19,TGTGCCAGTAGTATAGGCGGTCCTGGGGCCAACGTCCTGACTTTC,CASSIGGPGANVLTF
.,TRBJ2-2,TRBD1,15,TRBV18,TGTGCCAGCTCACCCTCAGGGGGCATTACCGGGGAGCTGTTTTTT,CASSPSGGITGELFF